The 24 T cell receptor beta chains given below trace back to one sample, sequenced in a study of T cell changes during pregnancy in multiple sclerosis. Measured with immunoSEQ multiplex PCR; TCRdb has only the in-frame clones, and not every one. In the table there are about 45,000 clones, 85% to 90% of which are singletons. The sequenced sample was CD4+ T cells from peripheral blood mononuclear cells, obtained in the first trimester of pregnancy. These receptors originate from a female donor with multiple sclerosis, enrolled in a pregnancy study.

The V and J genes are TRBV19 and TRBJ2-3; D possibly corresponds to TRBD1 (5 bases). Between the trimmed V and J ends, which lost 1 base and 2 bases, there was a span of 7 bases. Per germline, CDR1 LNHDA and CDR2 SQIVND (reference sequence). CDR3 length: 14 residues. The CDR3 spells CASSIAGITDTQYF. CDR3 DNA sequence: TGTGCCAGTAGTATAGCAGGGATCACAGATACGCAGTATTTT.

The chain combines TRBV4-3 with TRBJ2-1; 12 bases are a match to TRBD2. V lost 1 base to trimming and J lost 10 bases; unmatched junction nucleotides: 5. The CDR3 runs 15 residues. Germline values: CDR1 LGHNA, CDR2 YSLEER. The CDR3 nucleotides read TGCGCCAGCAGCCAAGCCCCGACTAGCGGGAGAGAGCAGTTCTTC. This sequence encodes CASSQAPTSGREQFF.

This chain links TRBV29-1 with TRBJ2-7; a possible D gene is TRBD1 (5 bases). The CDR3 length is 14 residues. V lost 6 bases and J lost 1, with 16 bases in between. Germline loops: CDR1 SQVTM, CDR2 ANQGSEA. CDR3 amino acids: CSVAAQGKSYEQYF. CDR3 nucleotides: TGCAGCGTAGCCGCCCAGGGCAAATCCTACGAGCAGTACTTC.

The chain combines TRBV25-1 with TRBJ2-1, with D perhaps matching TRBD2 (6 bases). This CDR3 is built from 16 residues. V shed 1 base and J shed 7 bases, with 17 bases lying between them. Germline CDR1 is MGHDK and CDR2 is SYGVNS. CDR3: CASSESGVAVPNEQFF. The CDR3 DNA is TGTGCCAGCAGTGAATCTGGAGTAGCGGTACCGAATGAGCAGTTCTTC.

The DNA of the CDR3 is TGTGCCAGCATCAAGGGGATTGGGGCCAACGTCCTGACTTTC. This codes for CASIKGIGANVLTF. This chain links TRBV28 with TRBJ2-6, with D possibly TRBD1 on 5 matching bases. Trimming left V 7 bases short and J 3 bases short, with 10 bases between. Germline V gene lookup returns CDR1 MDHEN and CDR2 SYDVKM. The CDR3 contains 14 residues.

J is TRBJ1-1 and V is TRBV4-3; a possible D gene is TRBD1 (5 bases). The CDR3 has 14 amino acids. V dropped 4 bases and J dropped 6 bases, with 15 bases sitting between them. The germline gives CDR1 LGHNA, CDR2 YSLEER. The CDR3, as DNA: TGCGCCAGCAGCCTCACGGTATGGGGCGCTGAAGCTTTCTTT. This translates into CASSLTVWGAEAFF.

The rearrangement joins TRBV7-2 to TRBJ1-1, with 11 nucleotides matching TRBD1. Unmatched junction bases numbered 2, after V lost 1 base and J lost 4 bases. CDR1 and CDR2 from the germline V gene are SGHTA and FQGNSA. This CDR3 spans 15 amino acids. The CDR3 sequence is CASSLGTGGSTEAFF. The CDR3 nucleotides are TGTGCCAGCAGCTTAGGGACAGGGGGCAGCACTGAAGCTTTCTTT.

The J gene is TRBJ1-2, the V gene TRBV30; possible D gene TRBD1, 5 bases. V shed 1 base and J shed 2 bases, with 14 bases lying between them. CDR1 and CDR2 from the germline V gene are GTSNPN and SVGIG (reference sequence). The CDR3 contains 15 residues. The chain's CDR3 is CAWSAWTIPNYGYTF. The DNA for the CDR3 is TGTGCCTGGAGTGCCTGGACAATCCCGAACTATGGCTACACCTTC.

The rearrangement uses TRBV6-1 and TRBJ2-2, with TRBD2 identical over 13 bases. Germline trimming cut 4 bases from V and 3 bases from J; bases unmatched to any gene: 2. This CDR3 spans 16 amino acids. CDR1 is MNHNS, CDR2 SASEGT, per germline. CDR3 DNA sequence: TGTGCCAGCAGTGCACTAGCGGGAGGGTACACCGGGGAGCTGTTTTTT. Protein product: CASSALAGGYTGELFF.

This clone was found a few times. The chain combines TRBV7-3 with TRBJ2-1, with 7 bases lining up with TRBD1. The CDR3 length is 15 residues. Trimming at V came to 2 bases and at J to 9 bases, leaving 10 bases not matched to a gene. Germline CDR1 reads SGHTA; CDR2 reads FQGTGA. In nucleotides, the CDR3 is TGTGCCAGCAGCTTATTACAGGGGTTACCAACTGAGCAGTTCTTC. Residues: CASSLLQGLPTEQFF. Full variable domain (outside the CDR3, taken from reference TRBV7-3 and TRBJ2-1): GAGVSQTPSNKVTEKGKYVELRCDPISGHTALYWYRQSLGQGPEFLIYFQGTGAADDSGLPNDRFFAVRPEGSVSTLKIQRTERGDSAVYLCASSLLQGLPTEQFFGPGTRLTVL.

CDR3 loop: CASSRGPEQFF. The CDR3, as DNA: TGTGCCAGCAGTAGGGGTCCCGAGCAGTTCTTC. J is TRBJ2-1 and V is TRBV6-5, with TRBD1 as a possible D gene (5 bases). Germline V lookup: CDR1 MNHEY, CDR2 SVGAGI. Trimming removed 5 bases from V and 10 bases from J, with 9 bases in between. This CDR3 contains 11 residues.

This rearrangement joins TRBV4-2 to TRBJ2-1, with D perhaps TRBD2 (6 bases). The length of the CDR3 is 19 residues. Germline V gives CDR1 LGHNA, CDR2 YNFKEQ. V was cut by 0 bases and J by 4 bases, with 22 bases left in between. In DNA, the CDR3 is TGTGCCAGCAGCCAAGAGTGGCGGCTAGCGAGAAAAATTTACAATGAGCAGTTCTTC. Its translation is CASSQEWRLARKIYNEQFF.

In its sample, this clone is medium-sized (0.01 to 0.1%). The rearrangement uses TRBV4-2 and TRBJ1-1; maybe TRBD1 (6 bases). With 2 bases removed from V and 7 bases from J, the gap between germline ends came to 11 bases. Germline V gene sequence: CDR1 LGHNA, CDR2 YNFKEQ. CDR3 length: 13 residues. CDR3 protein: CASSQQTGGEAFF. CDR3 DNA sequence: TGTGCCAGCAGCCAACAGACAGGCGGTGAAGCTTTCTTT.

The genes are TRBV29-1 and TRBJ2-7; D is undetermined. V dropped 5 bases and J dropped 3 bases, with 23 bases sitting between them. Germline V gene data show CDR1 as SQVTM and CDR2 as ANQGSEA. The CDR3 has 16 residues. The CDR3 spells CSVSQTTDPLFYEQYF. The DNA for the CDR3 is TGCAGCGTTTCTCAAACGACTGACCCCCTGTTCTACGAGCAGTACTTC.

The CDR3 sequence: CASSRFGLAGGPGNEQFF. The DNA of the CDR3 is TGTGCCAGCAGCCGATTTGGACTAGCGGGAGGGCCGGGCAATGAGCAGTTCTTC. The chain employs TRBV5-4 and TRBJ2-1, with 15 bases fitting TRBD2. From germline, CDR1 is SGHNT and CDR2 YYREEE (reference sequence). The CDR3 sequence is 18 residues long. V was pared by 4 bases and J by 6 bases, with 11 bases of the junction left unmatched.

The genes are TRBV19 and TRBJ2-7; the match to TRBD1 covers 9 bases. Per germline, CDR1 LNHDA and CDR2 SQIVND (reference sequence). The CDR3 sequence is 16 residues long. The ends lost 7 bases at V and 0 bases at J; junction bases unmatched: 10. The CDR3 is CASIGTGTGSSYEQYF. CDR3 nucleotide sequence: TGTGCCAGTATTGGAACCGGGACAGGGTCCTCCTACGAGCAGTACTTC.

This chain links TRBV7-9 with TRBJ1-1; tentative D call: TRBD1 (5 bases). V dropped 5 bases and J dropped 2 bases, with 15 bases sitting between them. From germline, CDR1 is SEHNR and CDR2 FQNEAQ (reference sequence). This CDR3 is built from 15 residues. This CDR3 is CASSPPGHTNTEAFF. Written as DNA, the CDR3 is TGTGCCAGCAGCCCTCCCGGACATACAAACACTGAAGCTTTCTTT.

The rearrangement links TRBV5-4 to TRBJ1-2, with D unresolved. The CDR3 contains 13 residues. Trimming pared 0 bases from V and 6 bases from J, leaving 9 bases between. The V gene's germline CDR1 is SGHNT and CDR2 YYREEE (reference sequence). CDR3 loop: CASSLGDMDGYTF. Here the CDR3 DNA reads TGTGCCAGCAGCTTGGGAGACATGGATGGCTACACCTTC. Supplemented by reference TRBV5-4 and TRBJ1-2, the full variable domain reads ETGVTQSPTHLIKTRGQQVTLRCSSQSGHNTVSWYQQALGQGPQFIFQYYREEENGRGNFPPRFSGLQFPNYSSELNVNALELDDSALYLCASSLGDMDGYTFGSGTRLTVV.

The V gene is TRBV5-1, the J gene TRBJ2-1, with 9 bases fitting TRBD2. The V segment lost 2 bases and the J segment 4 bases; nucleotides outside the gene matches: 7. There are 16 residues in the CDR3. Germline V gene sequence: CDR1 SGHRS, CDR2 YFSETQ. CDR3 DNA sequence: TGCGCCAGCAGCTTAAACCCGACTAGCGGTTACAATGAGCAGTTCTTC. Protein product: CASSLNPTSGYNEQFF.

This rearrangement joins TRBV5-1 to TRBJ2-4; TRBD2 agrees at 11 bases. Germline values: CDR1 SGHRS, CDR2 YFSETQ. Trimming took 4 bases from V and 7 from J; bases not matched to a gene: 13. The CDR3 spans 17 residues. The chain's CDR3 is CASSPLGTSGKQNIQYF. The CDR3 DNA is TGCGCCAGCAGCCCCTTAGGGACTAGCGGAAAGCAGAACATTCAGTACTTC.

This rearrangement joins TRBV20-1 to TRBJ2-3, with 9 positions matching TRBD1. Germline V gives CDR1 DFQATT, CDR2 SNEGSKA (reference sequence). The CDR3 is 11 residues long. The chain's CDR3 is CSGQGPDTQYF. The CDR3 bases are TGCAGCGGACAGGGGCCAGATACGCAGTATTTT.

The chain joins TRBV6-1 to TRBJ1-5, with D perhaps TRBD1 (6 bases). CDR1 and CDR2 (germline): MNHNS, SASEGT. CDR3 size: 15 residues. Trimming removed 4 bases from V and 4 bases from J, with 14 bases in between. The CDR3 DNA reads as TGTGCCAGCAGTGCGGGCAGGGGATCGAATCAGCCCCAGCATTTT. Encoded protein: CASSAGRGSNQPQHF.

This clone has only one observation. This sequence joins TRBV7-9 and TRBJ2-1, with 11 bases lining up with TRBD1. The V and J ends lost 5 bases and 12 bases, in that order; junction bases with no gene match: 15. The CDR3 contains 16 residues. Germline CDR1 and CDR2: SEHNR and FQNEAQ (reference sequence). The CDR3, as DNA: TGTGCCAGCAGCCCGAGGCCAGGACAGGGGGCGCCCCGGCAGTTCTTC. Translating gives CASSPRPGQGAPRQFF. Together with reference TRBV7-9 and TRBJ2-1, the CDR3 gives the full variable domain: DTGVSQNPRHKITKRGQNVTFRCDPISEHNRLYWYRQTLGQGPEFLTYFQNEAQLEKSRLLSDRFSAERPKGSFSTLEIQRTEQGDSAMYLCASSPRPGQGAPRQFFGPGTRLTVL.

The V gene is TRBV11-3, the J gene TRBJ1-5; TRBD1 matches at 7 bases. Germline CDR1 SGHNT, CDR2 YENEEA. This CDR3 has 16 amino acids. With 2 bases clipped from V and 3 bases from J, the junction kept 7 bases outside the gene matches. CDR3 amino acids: CASSLSHRGFNQPQHF. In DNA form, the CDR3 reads TGTGCCAGCAGCTTATCCCACAGGGGATTCAATCAGCCCCAGCATTTT.